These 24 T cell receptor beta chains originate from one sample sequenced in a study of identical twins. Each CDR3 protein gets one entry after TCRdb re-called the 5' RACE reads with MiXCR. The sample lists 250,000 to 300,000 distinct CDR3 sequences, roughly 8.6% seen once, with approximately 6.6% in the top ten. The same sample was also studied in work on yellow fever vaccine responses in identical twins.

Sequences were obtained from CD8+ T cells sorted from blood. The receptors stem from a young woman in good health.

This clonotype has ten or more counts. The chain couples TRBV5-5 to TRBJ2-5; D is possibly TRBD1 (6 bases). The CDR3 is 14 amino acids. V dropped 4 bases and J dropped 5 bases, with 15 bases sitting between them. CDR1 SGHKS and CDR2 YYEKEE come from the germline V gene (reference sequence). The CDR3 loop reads CASSPGQLLETQYF. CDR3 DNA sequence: TGTGCCAGCAGCCCAGGACAGTTGTTGGAGACCCAGTACTTC.

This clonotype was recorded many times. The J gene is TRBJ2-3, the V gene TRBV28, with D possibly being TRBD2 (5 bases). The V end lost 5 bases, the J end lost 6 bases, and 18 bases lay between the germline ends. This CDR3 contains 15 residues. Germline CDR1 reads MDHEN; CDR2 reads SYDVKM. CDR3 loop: CASSEGRSDMDTQYF. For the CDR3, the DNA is TGTGCCAGCAGTGAGGGAAGGTCCGATATGGATACGCAGTATTTT.

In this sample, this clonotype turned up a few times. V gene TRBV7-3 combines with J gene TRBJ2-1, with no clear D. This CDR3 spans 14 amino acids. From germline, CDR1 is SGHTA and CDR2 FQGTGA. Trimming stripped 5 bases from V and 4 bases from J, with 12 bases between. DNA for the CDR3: TGTGCCAGCAGCGAATTTCCAGATTACAATGAGCAGTTCTTC. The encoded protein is CASSEFPDYNEQFF.

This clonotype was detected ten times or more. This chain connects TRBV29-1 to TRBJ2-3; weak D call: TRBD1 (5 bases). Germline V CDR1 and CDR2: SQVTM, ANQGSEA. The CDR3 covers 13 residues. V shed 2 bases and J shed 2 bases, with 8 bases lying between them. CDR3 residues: CSVEKGNTDTQYF. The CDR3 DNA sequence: TGCAGCGTTGAAAAGGGGAACACAGATACGCAGTATTTT.

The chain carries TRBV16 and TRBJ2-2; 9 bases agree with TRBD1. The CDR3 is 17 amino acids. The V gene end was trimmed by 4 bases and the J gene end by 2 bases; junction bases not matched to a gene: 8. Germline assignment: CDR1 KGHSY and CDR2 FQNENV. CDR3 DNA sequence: TGTGCCAGCAGCCTAGGACAGGGGAAAACCAACACCGGGGAGCTGTTTTTT. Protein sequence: CASSLGQGKTNTGELFF.

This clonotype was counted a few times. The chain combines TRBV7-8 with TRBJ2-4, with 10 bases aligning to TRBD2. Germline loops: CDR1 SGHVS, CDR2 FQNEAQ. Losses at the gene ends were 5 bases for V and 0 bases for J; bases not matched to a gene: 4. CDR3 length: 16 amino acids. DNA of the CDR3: TGTGCCAGCAGCCCGGGGACTAGCGAAGCCAAAAACATTCAGTACTTC. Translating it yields CASSPGTSEAKNIQYF. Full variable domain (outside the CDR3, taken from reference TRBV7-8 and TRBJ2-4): GAGVSQSPRYKVAKRGQDVALRCDPISGHVSLFWYQQALGQGPEFLTYFQNEAQLDKSGLPSDRFFAERPEGSVSTLKIQRTQQEDSAVYLCASSPGTSEAKNIQYFGAGTRLSVL.

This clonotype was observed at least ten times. CDR3 sequence: CSVGGQGSYEQYF. The CDR3 DNA reads as TGCAGCGTTGGGGGACAGGGTTCCTACGAGCAGTACTTC. V usage is TRBV29-1 and J usage is TRBJ2-7; 9 nucleotides align to TRBD1. Trimming at V came to 4 bases and at J to 1 base, leaving 2 bases not matched to a gene. Germline loops: CDR1 SQVTM, CDR2 ANQGSEA. The CDR3 length is 13 residues.

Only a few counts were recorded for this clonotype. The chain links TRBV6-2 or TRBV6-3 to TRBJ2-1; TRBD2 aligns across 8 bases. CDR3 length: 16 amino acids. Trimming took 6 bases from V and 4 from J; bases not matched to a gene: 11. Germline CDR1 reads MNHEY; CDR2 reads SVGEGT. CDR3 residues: CASSLPKAGVYNEQFF. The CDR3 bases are TGTGCCAGCAGCCTACCCAAAGCGGGAGTTTACAATGAGCAGTTCTTC.

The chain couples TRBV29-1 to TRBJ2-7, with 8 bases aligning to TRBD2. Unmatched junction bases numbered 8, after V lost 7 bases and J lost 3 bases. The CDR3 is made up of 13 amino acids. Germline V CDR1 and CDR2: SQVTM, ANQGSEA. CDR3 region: CSAEGLGDYEQYF. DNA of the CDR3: TGCAGCGCTGAGGGACTAGGGGACTACGAGCAGTACTTC.

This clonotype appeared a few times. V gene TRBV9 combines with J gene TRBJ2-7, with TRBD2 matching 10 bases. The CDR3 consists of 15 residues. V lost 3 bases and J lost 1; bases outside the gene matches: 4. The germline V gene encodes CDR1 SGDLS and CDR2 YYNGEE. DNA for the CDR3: TGTGCCAGCAGCGGGGCTAGCGGGGGATCCTACGAGCAGTACTTC. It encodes CASSGASGGSYEQYF.

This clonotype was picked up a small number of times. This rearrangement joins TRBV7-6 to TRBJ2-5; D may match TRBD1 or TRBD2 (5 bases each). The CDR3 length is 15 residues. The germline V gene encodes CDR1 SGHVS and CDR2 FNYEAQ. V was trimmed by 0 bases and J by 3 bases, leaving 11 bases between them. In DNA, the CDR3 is TGTGCCAGCAGCTTAGCCCCCTTGGGGGAAGAGACCCAGTACTTC. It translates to CASSLAPLGEETQYF.

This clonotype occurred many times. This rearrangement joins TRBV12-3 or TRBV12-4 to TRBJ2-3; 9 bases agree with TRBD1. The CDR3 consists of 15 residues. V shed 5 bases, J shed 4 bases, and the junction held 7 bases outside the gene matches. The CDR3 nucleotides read TGTGCCAGCAGTCCGGGACAGGGTTTCGCAGATACGCAGTATTTT. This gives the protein CASSPGQGFADTQYF.

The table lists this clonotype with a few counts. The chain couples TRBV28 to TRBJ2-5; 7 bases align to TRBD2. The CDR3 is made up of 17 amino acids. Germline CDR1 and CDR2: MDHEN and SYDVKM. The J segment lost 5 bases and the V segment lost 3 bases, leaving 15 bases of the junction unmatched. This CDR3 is CASSFRTGGSFVETQYF. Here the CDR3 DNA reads TGTGCCAGCAGTTTTAGAACGGGAGGTAGTTTTGTTGAGACCCAGTACTTC.

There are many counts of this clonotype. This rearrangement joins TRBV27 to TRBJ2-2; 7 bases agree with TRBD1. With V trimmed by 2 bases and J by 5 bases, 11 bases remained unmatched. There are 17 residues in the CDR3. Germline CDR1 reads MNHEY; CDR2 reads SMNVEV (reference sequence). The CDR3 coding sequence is TGTGCCAGCAGTTTACCACAGACAGGGCAAGGGACCGGGGAGCTGTTTTTT. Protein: CASSLPQTGQGTGELFF.

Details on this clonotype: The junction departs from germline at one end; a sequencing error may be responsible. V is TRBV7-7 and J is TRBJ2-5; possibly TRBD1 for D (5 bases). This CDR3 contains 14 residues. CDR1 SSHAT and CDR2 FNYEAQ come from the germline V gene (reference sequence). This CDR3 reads CASSPTQGLETQYF. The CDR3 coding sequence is TGTGCTAGCAGTCCTACCCAGGGTCTGGAGACCCAGTACTTC.

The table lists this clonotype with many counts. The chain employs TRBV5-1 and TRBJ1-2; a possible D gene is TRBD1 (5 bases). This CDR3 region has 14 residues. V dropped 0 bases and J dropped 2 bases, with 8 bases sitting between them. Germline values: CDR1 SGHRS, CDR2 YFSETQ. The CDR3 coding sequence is TGCGCCAGCAGCTTGGAGGGGAGCAACTATGGCTACACCTTC. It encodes CASSLEGSNYGYTF.

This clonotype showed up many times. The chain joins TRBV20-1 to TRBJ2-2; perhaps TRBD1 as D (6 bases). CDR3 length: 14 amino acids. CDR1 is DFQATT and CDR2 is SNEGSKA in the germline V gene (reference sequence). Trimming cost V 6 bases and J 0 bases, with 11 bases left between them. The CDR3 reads CSAPAGANTGELFF. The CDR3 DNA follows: TGCAGTGCCCCGGCAGGGGCGAACACCGGGGAGCTGTTTTTT.

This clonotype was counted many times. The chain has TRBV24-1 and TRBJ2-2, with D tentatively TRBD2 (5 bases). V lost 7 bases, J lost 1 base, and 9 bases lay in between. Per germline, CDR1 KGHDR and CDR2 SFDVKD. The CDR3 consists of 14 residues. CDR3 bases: TGTGCCACCAGCCATGGAGGGAACACCGGGGAGCTGTTTTTT. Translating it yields CATSHGGNTGELFF.

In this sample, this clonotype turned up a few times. The CDR3 here is CASSHPGQGGEKLFF. CDR3 coding DNA: TGTGCCAGCAGTCACCCTGGACAGGGCGGGGAAAAACTGTTTTTT. The chain uses TRBV12-3 or TRBV12-4 and TRBJ1-4; 8 bases match TRBD1. The CDR3 totals 15 residues. Germline trimming cut 5 bases from V and 8 bases from J; bases unmatched to any gene: 10.

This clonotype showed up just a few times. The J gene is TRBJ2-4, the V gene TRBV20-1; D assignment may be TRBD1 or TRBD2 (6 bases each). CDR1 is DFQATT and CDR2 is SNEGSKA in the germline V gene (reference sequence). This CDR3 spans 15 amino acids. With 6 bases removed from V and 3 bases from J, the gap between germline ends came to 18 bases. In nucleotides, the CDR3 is TGCAGTGCCGGTTTCGGGGGCGTGATCAAAAACATTCAGTACTTC. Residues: CSAGFGGVIKNIQYF.

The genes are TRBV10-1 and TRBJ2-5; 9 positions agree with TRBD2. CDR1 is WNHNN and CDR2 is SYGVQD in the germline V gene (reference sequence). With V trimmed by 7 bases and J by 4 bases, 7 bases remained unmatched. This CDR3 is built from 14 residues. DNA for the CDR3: TGCGCCAGCATTATTATAGCGGGAGTAGAGACCCAGTACTTC. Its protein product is CASIIIAGVETQYF.

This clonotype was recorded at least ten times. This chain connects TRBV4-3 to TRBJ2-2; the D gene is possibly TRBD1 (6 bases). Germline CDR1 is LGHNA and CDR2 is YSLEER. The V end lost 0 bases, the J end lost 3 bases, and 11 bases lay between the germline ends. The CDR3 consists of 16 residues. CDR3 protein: CASSQEVGAYTGELFF. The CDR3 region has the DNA TGCGCCAGCAGCCAAGAAGTGGGGGCTTACACCGGGGAGCTGTTTTTT.

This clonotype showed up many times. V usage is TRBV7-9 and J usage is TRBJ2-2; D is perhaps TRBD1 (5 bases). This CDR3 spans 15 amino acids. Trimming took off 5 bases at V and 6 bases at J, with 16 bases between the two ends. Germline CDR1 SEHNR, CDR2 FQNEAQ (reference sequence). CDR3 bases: TGTGCCAGCAGCCGCTCCCCCCAGGGTGCCGGGGAGCTGTTTTTT. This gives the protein CASSRSPQGAGELFF.

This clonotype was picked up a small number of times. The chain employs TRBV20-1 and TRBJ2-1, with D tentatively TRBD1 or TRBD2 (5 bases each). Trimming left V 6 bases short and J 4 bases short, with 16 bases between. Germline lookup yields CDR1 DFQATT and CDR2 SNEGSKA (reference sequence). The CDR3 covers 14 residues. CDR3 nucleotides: TGCAGTGCCCCCCCGGGGCTAGATTACAATGAGCAGTTCTTC. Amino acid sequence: CSAPPGLDYNEQFF.